The source of this T cell receptor beta chain is a study of post-analysis software for immune sequencing data. The wider study: Patients with relapsing-remitting, secondary progressive and progressive-relapsing multiple sclerosis courses were all represented. Broader study findings: Five TRBV segments, TRBV5-6, TRBV5-1 and TRBV20-1 among them, were found more frequent in patients than controls. By F measure, samples from a shared preparation batch strongly co-clustered. For normalized Chao1 diversity, multiple sclerosis patients scored significantly lower than controls did.

About this clonotype: The target antigen is unknown.

Sequencing libraries made from TCR beta cDNA carried unique molecular identifiers. TCRdb re-analysed the PCR reads in MiXCR, keeping a single row per CDR3 protein. Among approximately 260,000 distinct CDR3 sequences listed, roughly a third were seen once. Germline CDR1 and CDR2: SGDLS and YYNGEE. V was shortened by 0 bases and J by 4 bases, with 10 bases between the two germline ends. There are 15 residues in the CDR3. The clonotype originates from a girl aged 5 to 17 with multiple sclerosis. Sequences were obtained from blood. The V gene is TRBV9, the J gene TRBJ2-2; maybe TRBD2 (5 bases). The CDR3 DNA follows: TGTGCCAGCAGCGTAGATGTCCTAGCCACCGGGGAGCTGTTTTTT. Translated: CASSVDVLATGELFF.